What follows describes a single T cell receptor (beta chain). The same CDR3 also results from other DNA sequences found in this sample. There are 13 residues in the CDR3. CDR1 LGHDT and CDR2 YNNKEL come from the germline V gene (reference sequence). V lost 1 base, J lost 5 bases, and 8 bases lay in between. This entry is derived from a study of blood T cell repertoires in COVID-19. Study-wide context: Collection of acute and convalescent COVID-19 samples took place in the United States, Italy and Spain. Sources were T cells, B-cell-depleted T cells, or PBMCs; the material itself was cDNA or gDNA.

How the authors handled the data: How many nucleated cells were present was estimated from reference gene primer amplification. Profiling relied on immunoSEQ multiplex PCR, and the TCRdb table lists in-frame clones only, not all of them. Clonal size and the V and J genes are those of that table, whereas D and trimming came from the DNA. The sample records fewer than 80,000 clones, about 88% being singletons. The chain joins TRBV3-1 (or the pseudogene TRBV3-2) to TRBJ2-5; D possibly corresponds to TRBD1 (5 bases). The sequence was collected from a woman between 50 and 59 years old with active COVID-19. The sequenced material came from peripheral blood. The CDR3 DNA follows: TGTGCCAGCAGCCAAGGCAGGGTTGAGACCCAGTACTTC. The encoded protein is CASSQGRVETQYF.